This is a list of T cell receptor beta chains from one sample in a study of brain T cells in children with intractable seizures. The repertoire was sequenced with immunoSEQ multiplex PCR; TCRdb's copy has only in-frame clones and lacks some. The sample has around 340,000 clones; over 85% are singletons. Sequences were derived from peripheral blood, sampled roughly 5 months after surgery. All receptors derive from a boy in the first two years of life with tuberous sclerosis and intractable seizures. CDR3s include the opening cysteine and the closing phenylalanine or tryptophan. Each record gives: V gene, clone size, J gene, D gene, CDR3 DNA, CDR3 protein. The D gene is left open where the match is weak. Size is omitted from some rows. Given values are once, few, many or a class for expanded clones.

v_call: TRBV28; clone_size: NA; j_call: TRBJ2-1; d_call: NA; cdr3_nt: TGTGCCAGCAGTTCGGTCTCGTGGTATCACAATGAGCAGTTCTTC; cdr3_aa: CASSSVSWYHNEQFF
v_call: TRBV27; clone_size: NA; j_call: TRBJ2-7; d_call: NA; cdr3_nt: TGTGCCAGCTCCGAAGTGTCCAGGAGCTCCTACGAGCAGTACTTC; cdr3_aa: CASSEVSRSSYEQYF
v_call: TRBV3-1/TRBV3-2; clone_size: NA; j_call: TRBJ1-1; d_call: NA; cdr3_nt: TGTGCCAGCAGCCAAGAGAGGAGATTCACTGAAGCTTTCTTT; cdr3_aa: CASSQERRFTEAFF
v_call: TRBV3-1/TRBV3-2; clone_size: NA; j_call: TRBJ2-5; d_call: NA; cdr3_nt: TGTGCCAGCAGCCTCCACTTCCTGGGGACCCAGTACTTC; cdr3_aa: CASSLHFLGTQYF
v_call: TRBV6-4; clone_size: NA; j_call: TRBJ1-5; d_call: NA; cdr3_nt: TGTGCCAGCATTCGAATCGATCAGCCCCAGCATTTT; cdr3_aa: CASIRIDQPQHF
v_call: TRBV3-1/TRBV3-2; clone_size: NA; j_call: TRBJ2-3; d_call: NA; cdr3_nt: TGTGCCAGCAGCCAAGATTCGGATACGCAGTATTTT; cdr3_aa: CASSQDSDTQYF
v_call: TRBV6-2/TRBV6-3; clone_size: NA; j_call: TRBJ1-1; d_call: NA; cdr3_nt: TGTGCCAGCAGTTATGGATTTGGACAGATGAACACTGAAGCTTTCTTT; cdr3_aa: CASSYGFGQMNTEAFF
v_call: TRBV24-1; clone_size: once; j_call: TRBJ2-1; d_call: TRBD1; cdr3_nt: TGTGCCACCAGTGATTTCGGGACAGGGGTCAACCATGAGCAGTTCTTC; cdr3_aa: CATSDFGTGVNHEQFF
v_call: TRBV4-1; clone_size: NA; j_call: TRBJ1-5; d_call: NA; cdr3_nt: TGCGCCAGCAGCCAAGTGGGGGTTGGCAATCAGCCCCAGCATTTT; cdr3_aa: CASSQVGVGNQPQHF
v_call: TRBV18; clone_size: NA; j_call: TRBJ1-5; d_call: NA; cdr3_nt: TGTGCCAGCTCACCAGAAAACGATCAGCCCCAGCATTTT; cdr3_aa: CASSPENDQPQHF
v_call: TRBV30; clone_size: few; j_call: TRBJ1-1; d_call: NA; cdr3_nt: TGTGCCTGGAGTCCCAGGGTCGACACTGAAGCTTTCTTT; cdr3_aa: CAWSPRVDTEAFF
v_call: TRBV7-9; clone_size: NA; j_call: TRBJ2-5; d_call: NA; cdr3_nt: TGTGCCAGCAGCAACACCGACAGTGCAGAGACCCAGTACTTC; cdr3_aa: CASSNTDSAETQYF
v_call: TRBV5-6; clone_size: NA; j_call: TRBJ1-1; d_call: NA; cdr3_nt: TGTGCCAGCAGCTTGGTCCAGGGTCCTGAAGCTTTCTTT; cdr3_aa: CASSLVQGPEAFF
v_call: TRBV7-8; clone_size: NA; j_call: TRBJ2-3; d_call: TRBD2; cdr3_nt: TGTGCCAGCAGCCCACCCTTAGTAGCGGGAGTTGCAGATACGCAGTATTTT; cdr3_aa: CASSPPLVAGVADTQYF
v_call: TRBV7-6; clone_size: NA; j_call: TRBJ1-5; d_call: NA; cdr3_nt: TGTGCCAGCAGCTTAGGAAGTGGAACAGGCAATCAGCCCCAGCATTTT; cdr3_aa: CASSLGSGTGNQPQHF
v_call: TRBV24-1; clone_size: NA; j_call: TRBJ1-5; d_call: TRBD1; cdr3_nt: TGTGCCACCGAGGAAGGACAGGGCGATCAGCCCCAGCATTTT; cdr3_aa: CATEEGQGDQPQHF
v_call: TRBV29-1; clone_size: NA; j_call: TRBJ2-4; d_call: TRBD2; cdr3_nt: TGCAGCGTTGAAGTGTACGGGCGGGGGAAAAACATTCAGTACTTC; cdr3_aa: CSVEVYGRGKNIQYF
v_call: TRBV4-2; clone_size: NA; j_call: TRBJ2-3; d_call: TRBD2; cdr3_nt: TGTGCCAGCAGCCAAGACGGGACTAGCGGGAGTTCATATACGCAGTATTTT; cdr3_aa: CASSQDGTSGSSYTQYF
v_call: TRBV7-9; clone_size: once; j_call: TRBJ1-5; d_call: TRBD1; cdr3_nt: TGTGCCAGCAGCTCCGGCACAGACAGGGGTGGGCAGCCCCAGCATTTT; cdr3_aa: CASSSGTDRGGQPQHF
v_call: TRBV28; clone_size: NA; j_call: TRBJ1-2; d_call: TRBD1; cdr3_nt: TGTGCCAGCAGCCCGGGGACAGGGAATTACTATGGCTACACCTTC; cdr3_aa: CASSPGTGNYYGYTF
v_call: TRBV11-2; clone_size: NA; j_call: TRBJ2-1; d_call: TRBD2; cdr3_nt: TGTGCCAGCAGCTTACGGCTTACTAGCGCCAATGAGCAGTTCTTC; cdr3_aa: CASSLRLTSANEQFF
v_call: TRBV9; clone_size: NA; j_call: TRBJ2-3; d_call: TRBD2; cdr3_nt: TGTGCCAGCACCCAACTGACTAGCTCACCAGATACGCAGTATTTT; cdr3_aa: CASTQLTSSPDTQYF
v_call: TRBV30; clone_size: NA; j_call: TRBJ2-3; d_call: NA; cdr3_nt: TGTGCCTGGACACCGGGGGCAGATACGCAGTATTTT; cdr3_aa: CAWTPGADTQYF
v_call: TRBV13; clone_size: NA; j_call: TRBJ1-5; d_call: NA; cdr3_nt: TGTGCCAGCAGCTTAGTGGGTCAGCCCCAGCATTTT; cdr3_aa: CASSLVGQPQHF
v_call: TRBV29-1; clone_size: NA; j_call: TRBJ2-2; d_call: TRBD2; cdr3_nt: TGCAGCGCCGGGAGTGGGACTAGCGGGAGACACACCGGGGAGCTGTTTTTT; cdr3_aa: CSAGSGTSGRHTGELFF
v_call: TRBV28; clone_size: NA; j_call: TRBJ1-2; d_call: NA; cdr3_nt: TGTGCCAGCAGTTTGGCGGTCAACTATGGCTACACCTTC; cdr3_aa: CASSLAVNYGYTF
v_call: TRBV2; clone_size: NA; j_call: TRBJ1-1; d_call: NA; cdr3_nt: TGTGCCAGCTGGCCCCGTGTGGGCGTCACTGAAGCTTTCTTT; cdr3_aa: CASWPRVGVTEAFF
v_call: TRBV19; clone_size: NA; j_call: TRBJ2-1; d_call: NA; cdr3_nt: TGTGCCAGTAGACATGGGGGCAGACGTCTCTACAATGAGCAGTTCTTC; cdr3_aa: CASRHGGRRLYNEQFF
v_call: TRBV5-1; clone_size: NA; j_call: TRBJ2-3; d_call: TRBD2; cdr3_nt: TGCGCCAGCAGCCCAGGAGATACTAGCGGGGGTCATACGCAGTATTTT; cdr3_aa: CASSPGDTSGGHTQYF
v_call: TRBV2; clone_size: NA; j_call: TRBJ2-7; d_call: NA; cdr3_nt: TGTGCCAGCAGTGACCAGAGGCTAGCGAGCCAATTTATAAGTTACGAGCAGTACTTC; cdr3_aa: CASSDQRLASQFISYEQYF
v_call: TRBV9; clone_size: NA; j_call: TRBJ2-3; d_call: NA; cdr3_nt: TGTGCCAGCAGCGTAGCTCCGGGCCCAAATTTCCCAGATACGCAGTATTTT; cdr3_aa: CASSVAPGPNFPDTQYF
v_call: TRBV27; clone_size: NA; j_call: TRBJ1-5; d_call: NA; cdr3_nt: TGTGCCAGCAGTTCACACCCGTCTCAGCCCCAGCATTTT; cdr3_aa: CASSSHPSQPQHF
v_call: TRBV29-1; clone_size: NA; j_call: TRBJ1-2; d_call: NA; cdr3_nt: TGCAGCGTTGAAGATGTAAGGACACACTATGGCTACACCTTC; cdr3_aa: CSVEDVRTHYGYTF
v_call: TRBV7-9; clone_size: NA; j_call: TRBJ2-7; d_call: TRBD1; cdr3_nt: TGTGCCAGCAGCCGCCTTGACAGGGGGGGATACGAGCAGTACTTC; cdr3_aa: CASSRLDRGGYEQYF
v_call: TRBV7-2; clone_size: NA; j_call: TRBJ1-6; d_call: NA; cdr3_nt: TGTGCCAGCAGCATGACACAGAAACCCGGGTCTTCACCCCTCCACTTT; cdr3_aa: CASSMTQKPGSSPLHF
v_call: TRBV5-4; clone_size: NA; j_call: TRBJ2-2; d_call: NA; cdr3_nt: TGTGCCAGCAGCCGGGGAGATCCGAGTTTAACCGGGGAGCTGTTTTTT; cdr3_aa: CASSRGDPSLTGELFF
v_call: TRBV5-1; clone_size: NA; j_call: TRBJ2-2; d_call: NA; cdr3_nt: TGCGCCAGCAGCTTGGCCCAAAACACCGGGGAGCTGTTTTTT; cdr3_aa: CASSLAQNTGELFF
v_call: TRBV2; clone_size: NA; j_call: TRBJ1-1; d_call: TRBD1; cdr3_nt: TGTGCCAGCAGTATGACAGGGGGCACTGAAGCTTTCTTT; cdr3_aa: CASSMTGGTEAFF
v_call: TRBV4-1; clone_size: NA; j_call: TRBJ1-2; d_call: TRBD1; cdr3_nt: TGCGCCAGCAGCCAAGGGACAGGTGTCTATGGCTACACCTTC; cdr3_aa: CASSQGTGVYGYTF
v_call: TRBV4-1; clone_size: NA; j_call: TRBJ2-7; d_call: NA; cdr3_nt: TGCGCCAGCAGCCAGGATACTCGGGGGCGGGGACATTACGAGCAGTACTTC; cdr3_aa: CASSQDTRGRGHYEQYF
v_call: TRBV5-1; clone_size: NA; j_call: TRBJ2-7; d_call: TRBD2; cdr3_nt: TGCGCCAGCAGCTTGACTAGCGGGGGGTACGAGCAGTACTTC; cdr3_aa: CASSLTSGGYEQYF
v_call: TRBV7-2; clone_size: NA; j_call: TRBJ2-2; d_call: NA; cdr3_nt: TGTGCCAGCAGCTCAACCAGGGCCCTCACCGGGGAGCTGTTTTTT; cdr3_aa: CASSSTRALTGELFF
v_call: TRBV6-5; clone_size: NA; j_call: TRBJ2-7; d_call: TRBD2; cdr3_nt: TGTGCCAGCAGGAGGGCTAGCGGGAGGGATCTGCAGTACTTC; cdr3_aa: CASRRASGRDLQYF
v_call: TRBV30; clone_size: once; j_call: TRBJ1-3; d_call: NA; cdr3_nt: TGTGCCTGGGGTTCCGGAAACACCATATATTTT; cdr3_aa: CAWGSGNTIYF
v_call: TRBV24-1; clone_size: NA; j_call: TRBJ2-1; d_call: TRBD1; cdr3_nt: TGTGCCACCAGTGATCCAGACAGGGGTGGCTACAATGAGCAGTTCTTC; cdr3_aa: CATSDPDRGGYNEQFF
v_call: TRBV27; clone_size: NA; j_call: TRBJ1-3; d_call: NA; cdr3_nt: TGTGCCAGCAGTCCCCGACAGGCTATCTCTGGAAACACCATATATTTT; cdr3_aa: CASSPRQAISGNTIYF
v_call: TRBV12-3/TRBV12-4; clone_size: NA; j_call: TRBJ2-3; d_call: TRBD2; cdr3_nt: TGTGCCAGCAACCGGGGGGGTGGCGATACGCAGTATTTT; cdr3_aa: CASNRGGGDTQYF